What follows are 10 T cell receptor beta chains derived from one specimen sequenced in a study of blood T cell repertoires in COVID-19. Method: immunoSEQ multiplex PCR; TCRdb's copy keeps in-frame clones and lacks some. The sample carries about 180,000 clones, about 84% recorded once. Specimen: PBMCs or T cells enriched from blood (not recorded which). These TCRs come from a middle-aged woman with acute COVID-19.

The chain uses TRBV4-2 and TRBJ2-1; D gene uncertain. The CDR3 covers 13 residues. Deletions cut 5 bases from V and 9 bases from J, with 14 bases between. CDR1 LGHNA and CDR2 YNFKEQ come from the germline V gene. The CDR3 spells CASSEGYSPEQFF. CDR3 DNA sequence: TGTGCCAGCAGCGAAGGGTATAGTCCTGAGCAGTTCTTC.

The V gene is TRBV29-1, the J gene TRBJ2-3; D might be TRBD2 (6 bases). With 2 bases removed from V and 2 bases from J, the gap between germline ends came to 11 bases. This CDR3 spans 14 amino acids. The germline gives CDR1 SQVTM, CDR2 ANQGSEA. The CDR3 nucleotides are TGCAGCGTTGAATTCGGCGGGACCACAGATACGCAGTATTTT. Its protein product is CSVEFGGTTDTQYF.

The chain employs TRBV6-6 and TRBJ1-2; TRBD1 might be the D (6 bases). The germline V and J ends were trimmed by 0 bases and 5 bases, with 16 bases remaining between them. Germline CDR1 and CDR2: MNHNY and SVGAGI (reference sequence). The CDR3 is 16 amino acids. CDR3 in DNA: TGTGCCAGCAGTTACTCGGGGGGGGCCAGGTCTTATGGCTACACCTTC. Its translation is CASSYSGGARSYGYTF.

The CDR3, as DNA: TGTGCCAGCACCCTAGCGGGAGTCCACAATGAGCAGTTCTTC. The encoded protein is CASTLAGVHNEQFF. This chain joins TRBV3-1 (or the pseudogene TRBV3-2) and TRBJ2-1, with 10 bases fitting TRBD2. The V and J ends lost 7 bases and 5 bases, in that order; junction bases with no gene match: 5. Per the germline V gene, CDR1 is LGHDT and CDR2 is YNNKEL (reference sequence). The CDR3 sequence is 14 residues long.

In this sample, this clone turned up a few times. CDR3 in amino acids: CASSLGTSANEQFF. CDR3 coding DNA: TGTGCCAGTAGTCTCGGGACTAGCGCTAATGAGCAGTTCTTC. V usage is TRBV19 and J usage is TRBJ2-1; TRBD2 matches at 10 bases. This CDR3 has 14 residues. Losses at the gene ends were 5 bases for V and 7 bases for J; bases not matched to a gene: 5. CDR1 LNHDA and CDR2 SQIVND come from the germline V gene (reference sequence).

The chain has TRBV6-5 and TRBJ1-2, with TRBD1 identical over 7 bases. This CDR3 has 14 amino acids. V shed 7 bases and J 4 bases; nucleotides not matched to a gene: 9. Germline CDR1 MNHEY, CDR2 SVGAGI. The CDR3 loop is CASTLDRDSYGYTF. DNA for the CDR3: TGTGCCAGCACACTAGACAGGGACTCCTATGGCTACACCTTC.

This clone was detected once. The chain is built from TRBV3-1 (or the pseudogene TRBV3-2) and TRBJ2-1, with D perhaps TRBD2 (6 bases). Trimming removed 8 bases at V and 10 bases at J, with 18 bases between. CDR1 is LGHDT, CDR2 YNNKEL, per germline (reference sequence). The CDR3 is 13 amino acids. The CDR3 coding sequence is TGTGCCAGCTCGGGCCTTGAGGCGGGAGAGCAGTTCTTC. As protein: CASSGLEAGEQFF.

This clone has just a few counts. The chain employs TRBV27 and TRBJ2-1; a weak D match, TRBD1 (6 bases). The CDR3 loop spans 16 amino acids. CDR1 and CDR2 from the germline V gene are MNHEY and SMNVEV (reference sequence). V lost 7 bases and J 0 bases, leaving 16 bases between the germline ends. The CDR3 DNA follows: TGTGCCAGCACTGGAAGGGCCAGGGGCTCCTACAATGAGCAGTTCTTC. Residues: CASTGRARGSYNEQFF.

This clone was detected a few times. This sequence joins TRBV6-5 and TRBJ1-1; TRBD1 matches at 9 bases. Germline values: CDR1 MNHEY, CDR2 SVGAGI. Losses at the gene ends were 0 bases for V and 4 bases for J; bases not matched to a gene: 3. CDR3 length equals 15 residues. In DNA form, the CDR3 reads TGTGCCAGCAGTTACTCCACAGGGGGCCTCACTGAAGCTTTCTTT. It codes for CASSYSTGGLTEAFF.

This chain connects TRBV19 to TRBJ1-5; D is possibly TRBD1 (5 bases). There are 13 residues in the CDR3. V was clipped by 7 bases and J by 6 bases, with 13 bases between them. Germline lookup yields CDR1 LNHDA and CDR2 SQIVND (reference sequence). CDR3 in DNA: TGTGCCAGTAAAGGGGTTATGGCTCAGCCCCAGCATTTT. Translation: CASKGVMAQPQHF.